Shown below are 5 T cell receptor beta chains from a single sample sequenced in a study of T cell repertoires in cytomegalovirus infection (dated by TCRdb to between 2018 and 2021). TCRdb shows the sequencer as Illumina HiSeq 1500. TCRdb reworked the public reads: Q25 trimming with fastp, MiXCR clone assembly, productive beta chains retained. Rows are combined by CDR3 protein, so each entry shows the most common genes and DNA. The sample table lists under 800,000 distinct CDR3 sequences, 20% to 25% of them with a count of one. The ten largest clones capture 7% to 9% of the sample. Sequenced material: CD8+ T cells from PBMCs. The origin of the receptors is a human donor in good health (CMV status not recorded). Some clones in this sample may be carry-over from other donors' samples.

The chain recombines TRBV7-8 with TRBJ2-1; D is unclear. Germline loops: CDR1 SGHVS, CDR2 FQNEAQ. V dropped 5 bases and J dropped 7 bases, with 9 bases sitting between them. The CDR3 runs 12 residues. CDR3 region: CASSSYLNEQFF. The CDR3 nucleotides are TGTGCCAGCAGCAGTTACCTAAATGAGCAGTTCTTC.

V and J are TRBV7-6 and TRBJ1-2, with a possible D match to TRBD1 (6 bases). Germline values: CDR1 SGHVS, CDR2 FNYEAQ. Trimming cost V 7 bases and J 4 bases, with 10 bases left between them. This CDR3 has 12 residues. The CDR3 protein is CASTGATYGYTF. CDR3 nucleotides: TGTGCCAGCACAGGGGCAACCTATGGCTACACCTTC.

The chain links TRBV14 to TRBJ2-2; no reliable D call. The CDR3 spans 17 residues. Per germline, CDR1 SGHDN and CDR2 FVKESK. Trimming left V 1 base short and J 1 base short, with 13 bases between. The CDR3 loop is CASSQGRPGLNTGELFF. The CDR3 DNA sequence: TGTGCCAGCAGCCAAGGACGGCCCGGGTTGAACACCGGGGAGCTGTTTTTT.

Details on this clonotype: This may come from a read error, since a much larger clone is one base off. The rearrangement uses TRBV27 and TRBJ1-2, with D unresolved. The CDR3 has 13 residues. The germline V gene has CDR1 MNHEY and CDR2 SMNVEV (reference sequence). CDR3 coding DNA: TGTGTCAGCAGGAGTAATCTCAACTATGGCTACACCTTC. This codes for CVSRSNLNYGYTF.

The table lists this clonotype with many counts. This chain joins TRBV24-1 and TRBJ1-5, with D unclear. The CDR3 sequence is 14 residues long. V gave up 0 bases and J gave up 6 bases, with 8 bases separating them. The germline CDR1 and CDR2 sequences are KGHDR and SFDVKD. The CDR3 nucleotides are TGTGCCACCAGTGATTTGCAAGGTCGTCAGCCCCAGCATTTT. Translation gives CATSDLQGRQPQHF.